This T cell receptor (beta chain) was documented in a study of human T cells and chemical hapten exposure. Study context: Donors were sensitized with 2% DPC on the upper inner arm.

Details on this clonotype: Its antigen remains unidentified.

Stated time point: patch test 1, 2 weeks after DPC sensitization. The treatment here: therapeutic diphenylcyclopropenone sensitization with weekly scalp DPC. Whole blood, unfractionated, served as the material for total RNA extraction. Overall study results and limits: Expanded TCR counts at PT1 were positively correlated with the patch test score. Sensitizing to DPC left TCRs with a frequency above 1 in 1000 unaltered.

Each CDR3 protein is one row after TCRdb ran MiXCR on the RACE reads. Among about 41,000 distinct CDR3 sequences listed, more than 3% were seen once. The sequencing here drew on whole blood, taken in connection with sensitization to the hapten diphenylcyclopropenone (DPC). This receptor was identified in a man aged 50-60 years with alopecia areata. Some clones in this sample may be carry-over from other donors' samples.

CDR3 in amino acids: CSVEGEGRLYNEQFF. Written as DNA, the CDR3 is TGCAGCGTTGAAGGTGAGGGCCGACTCTACAATGAGCAGTTCTTC. This sequence joins TRBV29-1 and TRBJ2-1, with D maybe TRBD2 (5 bases). Per germline, CDR1 SQVTM and CDR2 ANQGSEA. This CDR3 is 15 amino acids long. With 1 base removed from V and 3 bases from J, the gap between germline ends came to 13 bases.